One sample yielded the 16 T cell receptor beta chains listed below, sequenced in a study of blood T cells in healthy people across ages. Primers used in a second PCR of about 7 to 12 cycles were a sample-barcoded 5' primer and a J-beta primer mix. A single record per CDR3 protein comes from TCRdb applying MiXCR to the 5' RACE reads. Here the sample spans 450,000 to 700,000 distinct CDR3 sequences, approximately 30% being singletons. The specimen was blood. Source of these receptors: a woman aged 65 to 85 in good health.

DNA for the CDR3: TGTGCCAGCTCATCGAGCCCCGGGACTAGCGGGGGGAATGAGCAGTTCTTC. This codes for CASSSSPGTSGGNEQFF. The chain employs TRBV18 and TRBJ2-1, with 15 bases fitting TRBD2. V was clipped by 5 bases and J by 7 bases; unmatched bases: 9. The CDR3 length is 17 residues. Germline CDR1 reads KGHSH; CDR2 reads LQKENI.

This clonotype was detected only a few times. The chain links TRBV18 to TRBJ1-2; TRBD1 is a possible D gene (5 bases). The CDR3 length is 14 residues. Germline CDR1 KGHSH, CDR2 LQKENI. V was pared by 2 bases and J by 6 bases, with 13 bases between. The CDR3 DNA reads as TGTGCCAGCTCACCATATCCCGGGGCAGATGGCTACACCTTC. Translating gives CASSPYPGADGYTF.

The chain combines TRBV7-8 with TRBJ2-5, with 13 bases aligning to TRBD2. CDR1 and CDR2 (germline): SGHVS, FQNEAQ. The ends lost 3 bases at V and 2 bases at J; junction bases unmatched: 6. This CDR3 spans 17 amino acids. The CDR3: CASSLGWTSGGQETQYF. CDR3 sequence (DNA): TGTGCCAGCAGCTTGGGATGGACTAGCGGGGGACAAGAGACCCAGTACTTC. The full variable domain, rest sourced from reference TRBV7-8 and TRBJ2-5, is GAGVSQSPRYKVAKRGQDVALRCDPISGHVSLFWYQQALGQGPEFLTYFQNEAQLDKSGLPSDRFFAERPEGSVSTLKIQRTQQEDSAVYLCASSLGWTSGGQETQYFGPGTRLLVL.

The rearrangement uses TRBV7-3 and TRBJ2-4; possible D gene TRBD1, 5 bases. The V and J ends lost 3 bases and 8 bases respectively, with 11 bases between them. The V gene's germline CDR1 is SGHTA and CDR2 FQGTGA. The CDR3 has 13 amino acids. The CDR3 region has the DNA TGTGCCAGCAGCTTCCAGCCAGGGCACATTCAGTACTTC. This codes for CASSFQPGHIQYF.

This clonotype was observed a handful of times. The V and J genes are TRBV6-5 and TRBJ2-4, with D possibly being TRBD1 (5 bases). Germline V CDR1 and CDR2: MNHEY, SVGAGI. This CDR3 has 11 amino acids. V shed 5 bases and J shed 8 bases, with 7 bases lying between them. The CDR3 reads CASSPGYIQYF. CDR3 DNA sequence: TGTGCCAGCAGTCCAGGGTACATTCAGTACTTC.

The CDR3 here is CASSPPGQGIRLNTEAFF. CDR3 nucleotides: TGTGCCAGCTCACCTCCGGGACAGGGTATACGCCTGAACACTGAAGCTTTCTTT. The chain employs TRBV18 and TRBJ1-1; 9 nucleotides line up with TRBD1. The CDR3 loop spans 18 amino acids. V trimming: 3 bases; J trimming: 0 bases; junction bases outside the gene matches: 11. Germline V gene lookup returns CDR1 KGHSH and CDR2 LQKENI. The whole variable domain, remainder taken from reference TRBV18 and TRBJ1-1, is NAGVMQNPRHLVRRRGQEARLRCSPMKGHSHVYWYRQLPEEGLKFMVYLQKENIIDESGMPKERFSAEFPKEGPSILRIQQVVRGDSAAYFCASSPPGQGIRLNTEAFFGQGTRLTVV.

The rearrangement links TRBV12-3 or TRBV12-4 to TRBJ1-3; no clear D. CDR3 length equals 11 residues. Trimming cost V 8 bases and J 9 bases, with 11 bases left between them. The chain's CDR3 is CASSAWSTIYF. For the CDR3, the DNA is TGTGCCAGCTCTGCGTGGAGCACCATATATTTT.

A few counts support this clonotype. In nucleotides, the CDR3 is TGTGCCAGCAGCTTAGCTCGAGGGGGGCTCGTCGGGGAGCTGTTTTTT. Protein product: CASSLARGGLVGELFF. The genes are TRBV7-2 and TRBJ2-2; the D call may be TRBD1 or TRBD2 (6 bases each). This CDR3 has 16 residues. Germline V gives CDR1 SGHTA, CDR2 FQGNSA. V was shortened by 0 bases and J by 7 bases, with 15 bases between the two germline ends.

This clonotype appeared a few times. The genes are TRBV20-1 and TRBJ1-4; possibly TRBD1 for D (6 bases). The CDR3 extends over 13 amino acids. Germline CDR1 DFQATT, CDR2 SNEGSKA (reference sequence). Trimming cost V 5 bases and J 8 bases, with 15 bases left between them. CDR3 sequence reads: CSAVRGDREKLFF. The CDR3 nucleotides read TGCAGTGCTGTCAGGGGTGACAGAGAAAAACTGTTTTTT.

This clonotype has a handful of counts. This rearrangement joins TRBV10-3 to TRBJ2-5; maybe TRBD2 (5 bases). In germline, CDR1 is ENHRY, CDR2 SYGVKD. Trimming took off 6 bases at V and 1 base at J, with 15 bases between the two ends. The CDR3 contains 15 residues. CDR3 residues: CAISAVRRTQETQYF. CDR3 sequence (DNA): TGTGCCATCAGCGCAGTCAGGAGGACCCAAGAGACCCAGTACTTC.

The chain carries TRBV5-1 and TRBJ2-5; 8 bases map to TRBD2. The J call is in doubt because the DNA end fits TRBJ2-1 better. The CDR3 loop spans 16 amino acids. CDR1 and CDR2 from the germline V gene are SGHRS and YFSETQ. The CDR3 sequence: CASSFPSGGGDHEQFF. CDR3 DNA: TGCGCCAGCAGCTTCCCCTCCGGGGGGGGTGATCATGAGCAGTTCTTC.

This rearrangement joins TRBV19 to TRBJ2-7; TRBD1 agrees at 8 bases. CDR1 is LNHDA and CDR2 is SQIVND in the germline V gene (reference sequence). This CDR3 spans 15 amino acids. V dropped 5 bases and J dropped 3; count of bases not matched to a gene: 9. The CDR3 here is CASSAKDRAGYEQYF. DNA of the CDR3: TGTGCCAGTAGTGCCAAGGACAGGGCCGGCTACGAGCAGTACTTC. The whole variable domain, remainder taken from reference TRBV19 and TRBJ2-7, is DGGITQSPKYLFRKEGQNVTLSCEQNLNHDAMYWYRQDPGQGLRLIYYSQIVNDFQKGDIAEGYSVSREKKESFPLTVTSAQKNPTAFYLCASSAKDRAGYEQYFGPGTRLTVT.

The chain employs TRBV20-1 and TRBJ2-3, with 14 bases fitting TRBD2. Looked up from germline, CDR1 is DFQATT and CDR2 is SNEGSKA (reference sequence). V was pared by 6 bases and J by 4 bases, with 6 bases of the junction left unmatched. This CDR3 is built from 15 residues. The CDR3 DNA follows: TGCAGTGCCCGGACTAGCGGGGGGTATGCAGATACGCAGTATTTT. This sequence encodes CSARTSGGYADTQYF.

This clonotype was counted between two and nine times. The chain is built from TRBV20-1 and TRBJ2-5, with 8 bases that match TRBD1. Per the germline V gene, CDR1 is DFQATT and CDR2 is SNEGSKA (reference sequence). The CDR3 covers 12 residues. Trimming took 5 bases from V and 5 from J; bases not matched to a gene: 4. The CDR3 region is CSAQTGAETQYF. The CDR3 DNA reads TGCAGTGCTCAGACAGGGGCTGAGACCCAGTACTTC.

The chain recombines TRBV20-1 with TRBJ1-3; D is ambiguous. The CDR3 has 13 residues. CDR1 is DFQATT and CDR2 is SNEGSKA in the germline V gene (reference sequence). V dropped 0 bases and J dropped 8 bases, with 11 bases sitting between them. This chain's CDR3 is CSARESGRDTIYF. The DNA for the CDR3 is TGCAGTGCTAGAGAGTCAGGCCGGGACACCATATATTTT.

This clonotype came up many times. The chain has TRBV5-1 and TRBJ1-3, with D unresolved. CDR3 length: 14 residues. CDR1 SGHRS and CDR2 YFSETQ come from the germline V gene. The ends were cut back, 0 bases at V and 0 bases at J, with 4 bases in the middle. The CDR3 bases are TGCGCCAGCAGCTTGGGGACCTCTGGAAACACCATATATTTT. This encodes CASSLGTSGNTIYF.